This T cell receptor beta chain was observed in a study of blood T cell repertoires in COVID-19. Study-level background: T cells, B-cell-depleted T cells, or PBMCs supplied cDNA or gDNA.

Assignments of participants to cohorts depended upon their own reported clinical history. Recovered Cohort 3 donors showed two negative PCRs, clearance, or symptom resolution. Only in-frame clones appear in the TCRdb table, and some are missing; sequencing was by immunoSEQ multiplex PCR. The repertoire holds about 250,000 clones, with 80% to 90% as singletons. This CDR3 spans 14 amino acids. The germline CDR1 and CDR2 sequences are MDHEN and SYDVKM. The ends were cut back, 7 bases at V and 10 bases at J, with 17 bases in the middle. The sample consisted of PBMCs or T cells enriched from blood (not recorded which). The receptor was isolated from a woman under 30 who had recovered from COVID-19. The chain links TRBV28 to TRBJ1-6; D might be TRBD1 (5 bases). The CDR3 DNA reads TGTGCCAGCACGGAACCTCGGGGGGGATCACCCCTCCACTTT. Its translation is CASTEPRGGSPLHF.